This is a list of T cell receptor beta chains from one sample in a study of technical replicates of blood from several donors. Sequenced by immunoSEQ multiplex PCR; TCRdb stores in-frame clones only, minus some. Of tens of thousands of clones in the sample, about 92% were seen once. What was sequenced was T cells isolated from PBMCs. The receptor set was obtained from a human donor in good health. CDR3s include the opening cysteine and the closing phenylalanine or tryptophan. D genes are given only for firm matches. Not all rows give a size; the values are once, few, many and, for expanded clones, a class.

TRBD1 . TRBJ1-5 TRBV5-4 CASSFRQGYGQPQHF TGTGCCAGCAGCTTTCGACAGGGGTACGGACAGCCCCAGCATTTT
TRBD1 . TRBJ2-7 TRBV5-6 CASSPTLLEQGRYEQYF TGTGCCAGCAGCCCAACCCTCCTAGAACAGGGGCGGTACGAGCAGTACTTC
. . TRBJ2-7 TRBV27 CASSLWGLSYEQYF TGTGCCAGCAGTTTGTGGGGGCTCAGTTACGAGCAGTACTTC
. . TRBJ2-7 TRBV6-1 CASSLDRSTSYEQYF TGTGCCAGCAGTTTGGACAGAAGCACCTCCTACGAGCAGTACTTC
TRBD1 once TRBJ2-1 TRBV19 CASSIVDRRPNYNEQFF TGTGCCAGTAGTATAGTGGACAGGAGGCCCAACTACAATGAGCAGTTCTTC
. . TRBJ1-1 TRBV9 CASSVQGGGTEAFF TGTGCCAGCAGCGTACAGGGAGGTGGCACTGAAGCTTTCTTT
. . TRBJ2-5 TRBV27 CASSLYYALLPGERQETQYF TGTGCCAGCAGTTTATATTACGCCCTCCTGCCAGGGGAGCGGCAAGAGACCCAGTACTTC
TRBD2 . TRBJ2-1 TRBV11-2 CASSLSGNYNEQFF TGTGCCAGCAGCTTAAGCGGGAATTACAATGAGCAGTTCTTC
. . TRBJ2-1 TRBV6-1 CASSVLKRTATYNEQFF TGTGCCAGCAGTGTATTGAAGAGGACAGCAACCTACAATGAGCAGTTCTTC
. . TRBJ2-7 TRBV19 CASSISGVEQYF TGTGCCAGTAGTATCTCGGGGGTCGAGCAGTACTTC
TRBD1 . TRBJ2-6 TRBV5-6 CASSRFYPGGTSGANVLTF TGTGCCAGCAGCCGCTTTTATCCAGGGGGTACTTCTGGGGCCAACGTCCTGACTTTC
. . TRBJ1-1 TRBV25-1 CASSTGGPDTEAFF TGTGCCAGCAGTACGGGGGGACCGGACACTGAAGCTTTCTTT
. . TRBJ2-7 TRBV4-1 CASSQIGDFYRNEQYF TGCGCCAGCAGCCAAATAGGGGACTTCTATCGGAACGAGCAGTACTTC
. . TRBJ1-2 TRBV19 CASSIGTGSGYTF TGTGCCAGTAGTATAGGAACAGGGTCGGGCTACACCTTC
TRBD2 . TRBJ2-7 TRBV7-2 CASKILAGWYEQYF TGTGCCAGCAAAATTCTAGCGGGGTGGTACGAGCAGTACTTC
. . TRBJ2-3 TRBV5-1 CASISGSRTITDTQYF TGCGCCAGCATTTCAGGGAGCAGGACTATCACAGATACGCAGTATTTT
. . TRBJ1-4 TRBV29-1 CSSSRRGGDGTNEKLFF TGCAGCTCCTCCCGGAGGGGGGGCGATGGAACTAATGAAAAACTGTTTTTT
TRBD1 once TRBJ2-3 TRBV11-3 CASSSVTGPSSTDTQYF TGTGCCAGCAGCTCAGTGACAGGGCCTTCTAGCACAGATACGCAGTATTTT
. . TRBJ2-5 TRBV2 CASLLTRETQYF TGTGCCAGCCTCTTGACTCGGGAGACCCAGTACTTC
TRBD1 . TRBJ2-2 TRBV2 CASSGDRGTWELFF TGTGCCAGCAGTGGCGACAGGGGGACCTGGGAGCTGTTTTTT
TRBD2 . TRBJ2-1 TRBV30 CAWKGEASGRNEQFF TGTGCCTGGAAGGGGGAAGCTAGCGGGAGAAATGAGCAGTTCTTC
TRBD2 . TRBJ2-1 TRBV7-3 CASSSPHPGTSGSAPYNEQFF TGTGCCAGCAGCTCGCCCCACCCCGGGACTAGCGGGAGCGCCCCCTACAATGAGCAGTTCTTC
. . TRBJ2-5 TRBV29-1 CSVRPSGRTEGTQYF TGCAGCGTCAGACCGTCTGGACGGACCGAGGGGACCCAGTACTTC
TRBD2 . TRBJ2-1 TRBV30 CAWSRTSGGEDEQFF TGTGCCTGGAGCCGGACTAGCGGCGGGGAGGATGAGCAGTTCTTC
. few TRBJ1-4 TRBV11-2 CASSLDLREKLFF TGTGCCAGCAGCTTAGATCTGCGTGAAAAACTGTTTTTT
TRBD2 . TRBJ2-3 TRBV11-3 CASSLSREAPDTQYF TGTGCCAGCAGCTTAAGCCGGGAGGCCCCAGATACGCAGTATTTT
TRBD2 . TRBJ2-2 TRBV5-1 CASSLGTSGNTGELFF TGCGCCAGCAGCCTGGGGACTAGCGGGAACACCGGGGAGCTGTTTTTT
TRBD1 . TRBJ1-1 TRBV14 CASSPGTGVSMNTEAFF TGTGCCAGCAGTCCCGGGACAGGAGTTTCCATGAACACTGAAGCTTTCTTT
TRBD2 . TRBJ2-7 TRBV4-1 CASSQEQWTSYEQYF TGCGCCAGCAGCCAAGAACAATGGACTAGCTACGAGCAGTACTTC
TRBD1 . TRBJ1-4 TRBV27 CASSSGGNEKLFF TGTGCCAGCAGTTCAGGGGGTAATGAAAAACTGTTTTTT
TRBD2 . TRBJ2-3 TRBV28 CASSPGLAGEDTQYF TGTGCCAGCAGTCCCGGACTAGCGGGAGAAGATACGCAGTATTTT
. . TRBJ2-3 TRBV6-5 CASSWDSGTDTQYF TGTGCCAGCAGTTGGGACTCAGGCACAGATACGCAGTATTTT
. . TRBJ2-1 TRBV28 CASSKLGAGLGNEQFF TGTGCCAGCAGCAAACTAGGAGCGGGTCTGGGCAATGAGCAGTTCTTC
. . TRBJ1-2 TRBV14 CASSPSETGYGYTF TGTGCCAGCAGCCCCTCGGAGACGGGGTATGGCTACACCTTC
. . TRBJ2-1 TRBV19 CASSTRGVGYEQFF TGTGCCAGTAGTACCCGCGGGGTTGGATATGAGCAGTTCTTC
. . TRBJ2-4 TRBV7-2 CASSLALDRRASETKNIQYF TGTGCCAGCAGCTTAGCATTGGATCGGAGGGCGTCAGAGACCAAAAACATTCAGTACTTC
TRBD1 . TRBJ2-1 TRBV6-1 CASSERGLYNEQFF TGTGCCAGCAGTGAAAGGGGGCTATACAATGAGCAGTTCTTC
. . TRBJ1-1 TRBV19 CASSIDHSPTEAFF TGTGCCAGTAGTATAGATCACAGCCCCACTGAAGCTTTCTTT
. . TRBJ1-1 TRBV7-6 CASSLSGLGTEAFF TGTGCCAGCAGTCTTTCAGGGTTGGGCACTGAAGCTTTCTTT
TRBD1 . TRBJ1-4 TRBV20-1 CSAAGTGRLFF TGCAGTGCCGCCGGGACAGGGAGACTGTTTTTT
TRBD1 . TRBJ1-1 TRBV28 CASSLGDRGLGTEAFF TGTGCCAGCAGTTTAGGGGACAGGGGGCTGGGGACTGAAGCTTTCTTT
. . TRBJ1-5 TRBV7-9 CASSLATGYQPQHF TGTGCCAGCAGCTTAGCGACAGGTTACCAGCCCCAGCATTTT
. . TRBJ1-2 TRBV7-8 CASSLSLIQALPIYGYTF TGTGCCAGCAGCTTATCCCTAATACAGGCGCTCCCTATTTATGGCTACACCTTC
. . TRBJ2-7 TRBV7-3 CASSSRGGPRVRAKQWQYF TGTGCCAGCAGCTCCCGCGGAGGTCCCCGGGTTCGGGCCAAACAGTGGCAGTACTTC
TRBD2 . TRBJ2-7 TRBV4-1 CASSQGQAGGPLNEQYF TGCGCCAGCAGCCAAGGTCAGGCGGGAGGGCCGCTGAACGAGCAGTACTTC
TRBD2 . TRBJ2-7 TRBV28 CASSFSGRADEQYF TGTGCCAGCAGTTTCAGCGGGAGGGCCGACGAGCAGTACTTC
TRBD1 . TRBJ1-1 TRBV27 CASSFFWRDRNTEAFF TGTGCCAGCAGTTTTTTTTGGCGGGACAGGAACACTGAAGCTTTCTTT
. . TRBJ1-1 TRBV29-1 CSVEERAWGRGSGNTEAFF TGCAGCGTTGAAGAACGCGCCTGGGGCAGGGGATCAGGGAACACTGAAGCTTTCTTT
TRBD2 . TRBJ2-1 TRBV5-4 CASSLGLAGDAWQFF TGTGCCAGCAGCTTGGGACTAGCGGGAGACGCGTGGCAGTTCTTC
. once TRBJ2-1 TRBV19 CASTRTGDPYEQFF TGTGCCAGTACCCGAACGGGAGATCCTTATGAGCAGTTCTTC
. . TRBJ2-2 TRBV30 CAWSAYRYTGELFF TGTGCCTGGAGTGCATACAGATACACCGGGGAGCTGTTTTTT
. . TRBJ1-2 TRBV5-1 CASSSRGEANYGYTF TGCGCCAGCAGCTCCAGGGGTGAAGCTAACTATGGCTACACCTTC
. once TRBJ2-5 TRBV30 CAGSPLPGTQYF TGTGCCGGAAGTCCATTGCCGGGGACCCAGTACTTC
. . TRBJ2-3 TRBV7-3 CASSLVGGGTDTQYF TGTGCCAGCAGCTTAGTGGGAGGAGGAACAGATACGCAGTATTTT
. . TRBJ1-5 TRBV4-2 CASSLRVGSGSNQPQHF TGTGCCAGCAGCCTAAGGGTGGGGTCAGGGAGCAATCAGCCCCAGCATTTT